This TCR beta chain came from a study of blood T cell repertoires in COVID-19. Looking at the study overall: Researchers got acute and convalescent COVID-19 samples from the United States, Italy and Spain.

Original methodology: By means of reference gene primer amplification, nucleated cell counts were estimated. The assay was immunoSEQ multiplex PCR, and TCRdb's table has in-frame clones only and misses some. V, J and clone size derive from that table, while D and trimming were established from the DNA sequence. Among around 140,000 clones listed, around 87% were seen once. On this clone itself: At the DNA level, this CDR3 is encoded by other sequences in the same sample as well.

The CDR3 is made up of 11 amino acids. Germline assignment: CDR1 SQVTM and CDR2 ANQGSEA. Deletions cut 3 bases from V and 1 base from J, with 4 bases between. The chain has TRBV29-1 and TRBJ2-7; no clear D gene. Input material: peripheral blood. The receptor comes from a man between 65 and 85 years old with active COVID-19. CDR3 bases: TGCAGCGTTGAGGCTTCCTACGAGCAGTACTTC. It translates to CSVEASYEQYF.